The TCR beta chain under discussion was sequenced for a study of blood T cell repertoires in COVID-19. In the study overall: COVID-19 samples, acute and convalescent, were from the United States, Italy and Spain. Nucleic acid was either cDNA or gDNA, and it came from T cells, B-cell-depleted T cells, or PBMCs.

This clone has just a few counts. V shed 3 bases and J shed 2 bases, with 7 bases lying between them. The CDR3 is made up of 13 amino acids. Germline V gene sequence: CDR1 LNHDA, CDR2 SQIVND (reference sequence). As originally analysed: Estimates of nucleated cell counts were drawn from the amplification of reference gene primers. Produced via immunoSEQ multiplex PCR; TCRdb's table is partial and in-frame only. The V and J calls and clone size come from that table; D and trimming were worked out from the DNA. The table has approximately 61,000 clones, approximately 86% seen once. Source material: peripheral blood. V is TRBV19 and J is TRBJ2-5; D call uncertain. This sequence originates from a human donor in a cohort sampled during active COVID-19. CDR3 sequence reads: CASSINRQETQYF. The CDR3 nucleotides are TGTGCCAGTAGTATCAACAGACAAGAGACCCAGTACTTC.